This T cell receptor (beta chain) was sequenced in a study of T cells in localized non-small cell lung cancer. Study results and caveats: A median of around 60 clones ranked among the top 100 in tumor appeared in adjacent lung. Heterogeneity stays possible, as sequencing covered only one tumor region.

As concerns this clone: The target antigen is unknown.

This CDR3 is 15 amino acids long. V was shortened by 4 bases and J by 6 bases, with 17 bases between the two germline ends. Per germline, CDR1 MNHNS and CDR2 SASEGT. Generated by immunoSEQ multiplex PCR, the TCRdb table keeps only in-frame clones and is missing some. The sample lists roughly 35,000 clones; around 92% were seen once. The sequencing used peripheral blood, collected before any cancer treatment. This chain connects TRBV6-1 to TRBJ2-3, with D perhaps matching TRBD2 (5 bases). The sequence came from a female donor at least 60 years old with stage I lung adenocarcinoma. The CDR3 here is CASSVSRPGGDTQYF. CDR3 DNA sequence: TGTGCCAGCAGTGTAAGTCGGCCCGGCGGGGATACGCAGTATTTT.